A single sample gave rise to the 3 T cell receptor beta chains below, sequenced in a study of vaccination and CD4 T cells after COVID-19. Treatment of the sample: approximately nine-day PBMC culture with coronavirus spike peptide pools or control peptides (ViraFEST assay). Researchers used the Oncomine TCR Beta short-read assay to sequence DNA from cultured CD4+ T cells. TCRdb passed the PCR reads through MiXCR, listing each CDR3 protein once. The sample has approximately 20,000 distinct CDR3 sequences, 35% to 40% seen once. Antigen specificity for these receptors is unknown. The source was CD4+ T cells from blood, cultured in vitro, collected before SARS-CoV-2 vaccination. The receptors were sampled from a human donor who had recovered from COVID-19.

The chain couples TRBV7-2 to TRBJ1-3; a weak D match, TRBD1 (5 bases). Germline CDR1 and CDR2: SGHTA and FQGNSA. This CDR3 has 14 amino acids. Deletions cut 5 bases from V and 0 bases from J, with 8 bases between. The CDR3 nucleotides are TGTGCCAGCAGCAAAGACAGCTCTGGAAACACCATATATTTT. Amino acids: CASSKDSSGNTIYF. The full variable domain, its missing parts supplied by reference TRBV7-2 and TRBJ1-3, is GAGVSQSPSNKVTEKGKDVELRCDPISGHTALYWYRQSLGQGLEFLIYFQGNSAPDKSGLPSDRFSAERTGGSVSTLTIQRTQQEDSAVYLCASSKDSSGNTIYFGEGSWLTVV.

V and J are TRBV5-1 and TRBJ2-7; 8 bases match TRBD2. The CDR3 is made up of 15 amino acids. CDR1 SGHRS and CDR2 YFSETQ come from the germline V gene. Trimming removed 7 bases from V and 0 bases from J; junction bases left unmatched: 9. In DNA form, the CDR3 reads TGCGCCAGCCGGGAGGGGGAAACACGCTCCTACGAGCAGTACTTC. Amino acids: CASREGETRSYEQYF.

This clonotype turned up a few times. The chain employs TRBV7-8 and TRBJ2-7; 7 nucleotides match TRBD2. V lost 1 base, J lost 2 bases, and 5 bases stayed unmatched. This CDR3 spans 15 amino acids. Germline CDR1 reads SGHVS; CDR2 reads FQNEAQ. The CDR3 nucleotides read TGTGCCAGCAGCTTAGGCCTAGCGGATACCTACGAGCAGTACTTC. This gives the protein CASSLGLADTYEQYF.